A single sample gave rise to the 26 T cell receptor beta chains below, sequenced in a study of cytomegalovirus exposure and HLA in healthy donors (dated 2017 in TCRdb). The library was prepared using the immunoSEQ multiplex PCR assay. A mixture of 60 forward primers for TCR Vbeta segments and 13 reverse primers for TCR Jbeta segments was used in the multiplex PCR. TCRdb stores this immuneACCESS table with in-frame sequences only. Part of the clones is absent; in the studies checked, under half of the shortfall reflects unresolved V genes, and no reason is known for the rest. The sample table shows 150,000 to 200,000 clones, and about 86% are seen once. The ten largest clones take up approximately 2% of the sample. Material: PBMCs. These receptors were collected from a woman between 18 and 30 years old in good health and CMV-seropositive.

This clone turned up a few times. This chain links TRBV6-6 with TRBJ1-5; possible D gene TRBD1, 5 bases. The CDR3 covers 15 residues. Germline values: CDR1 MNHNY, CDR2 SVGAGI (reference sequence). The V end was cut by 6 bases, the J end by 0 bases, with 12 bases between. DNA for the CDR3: TGTGCCAGCAGACCTCAAGGGGATAGCAATCAGCCCCAGCATTTT. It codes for CASRPQGDSNQPQHF.

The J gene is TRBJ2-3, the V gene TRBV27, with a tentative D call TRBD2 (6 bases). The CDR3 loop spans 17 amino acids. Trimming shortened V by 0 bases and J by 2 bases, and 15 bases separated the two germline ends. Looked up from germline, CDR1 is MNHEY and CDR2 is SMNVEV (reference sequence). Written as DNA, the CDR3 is TGTGCCAGCAGTTTATCGGTGGGTAGCGGATACACAGATACGCAGTATTTT. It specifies CASSLSVGSGYTDTQYF.

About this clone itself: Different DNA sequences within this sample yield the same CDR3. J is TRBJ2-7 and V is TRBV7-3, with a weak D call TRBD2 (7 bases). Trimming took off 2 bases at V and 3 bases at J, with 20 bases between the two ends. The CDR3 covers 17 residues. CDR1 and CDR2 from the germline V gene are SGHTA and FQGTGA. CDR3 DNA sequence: TGTGCCAGCAGCTTAGTTTTCGATGGGGGGGCCTTCTACGAGCAGTACTTC. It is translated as CASSLVFDGGAFYEQYF.

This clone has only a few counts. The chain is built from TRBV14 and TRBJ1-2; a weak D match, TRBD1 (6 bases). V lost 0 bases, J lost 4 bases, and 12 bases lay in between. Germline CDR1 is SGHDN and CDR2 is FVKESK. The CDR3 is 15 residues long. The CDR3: CASSQETGLGYGYTF. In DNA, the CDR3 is TGTGCCAGCAGCCAAGAGACAGGTTTGGGCTATGGCTACACCTTC.

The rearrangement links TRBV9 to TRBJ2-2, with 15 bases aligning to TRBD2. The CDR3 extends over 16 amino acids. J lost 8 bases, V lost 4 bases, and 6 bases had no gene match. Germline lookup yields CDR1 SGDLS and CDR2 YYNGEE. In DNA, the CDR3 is TGTGCCAGCAGCAAAGGACTAGCGGGGGGGGAAGGGGAGCTGTTTTTT. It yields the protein CASSKGLAGGEGELFF.

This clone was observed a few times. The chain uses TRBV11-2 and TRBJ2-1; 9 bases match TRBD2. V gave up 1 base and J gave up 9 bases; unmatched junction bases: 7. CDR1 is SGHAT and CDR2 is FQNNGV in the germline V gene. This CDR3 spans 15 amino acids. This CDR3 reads CASSLVAGGRGEQFF. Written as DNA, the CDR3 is TGTGCCAGCAGCTTAGTGGCGGGGGGGCGTGGTGAGCAGTTCTTC.

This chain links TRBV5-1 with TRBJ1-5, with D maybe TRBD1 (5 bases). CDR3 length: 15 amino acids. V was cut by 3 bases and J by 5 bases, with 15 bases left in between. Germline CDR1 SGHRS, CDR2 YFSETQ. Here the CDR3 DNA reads TGCGCCAGCAGCTCCGGACCCGGGGGGGATCAGCCCCAGCATTTT. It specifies CASSSGPGGDQPQHF.

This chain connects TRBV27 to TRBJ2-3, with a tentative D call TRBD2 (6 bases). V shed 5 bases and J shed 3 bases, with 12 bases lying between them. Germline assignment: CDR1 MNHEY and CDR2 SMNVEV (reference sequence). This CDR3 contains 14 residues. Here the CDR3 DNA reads TGTGCCAGCAGTGGTTTCGGGACTACAGATACGCAGTATTTT. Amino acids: CASSGFGTTDTQYF.

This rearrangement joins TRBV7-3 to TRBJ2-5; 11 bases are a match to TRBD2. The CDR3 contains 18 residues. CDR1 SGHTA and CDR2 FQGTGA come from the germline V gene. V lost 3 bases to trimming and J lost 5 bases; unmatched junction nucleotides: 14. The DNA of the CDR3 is TGTGCCAGCAGCTTGCTACCGACTAGCGGGGTGTATGTTGAGACCCAGTACTTC. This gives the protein CASSLLPTSGVYVETQYF. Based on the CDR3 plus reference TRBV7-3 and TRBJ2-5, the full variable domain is GAGVSQTPSNKVTEKGKYVELRCDPISGHTALYWYRQSLGQGPEFLIYFQGTGAADDSGLPNDRFFAVRPEGSVSTLKIQRTERGDSAVYLCASSLLPTSGVYVETQYFGPGTRLLVL.

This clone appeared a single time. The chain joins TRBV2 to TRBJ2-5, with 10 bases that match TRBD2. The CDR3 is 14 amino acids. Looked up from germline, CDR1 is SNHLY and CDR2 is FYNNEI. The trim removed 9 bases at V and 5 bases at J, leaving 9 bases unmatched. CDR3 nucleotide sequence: TGTGCCAGTCGAAATGGGACTAGCGAGGAGACCCAGTACTTC. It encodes CASRNGTSEETQYF. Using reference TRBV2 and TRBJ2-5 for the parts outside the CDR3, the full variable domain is EPEVTQTPSHQVTQMGQEVILRCVPISNHLYFYWYRQILGQKVEFLVSFYNNEISEKSEIFDDQFSVERPDGSNFTLKIRSTKLEDSAMYFCASRNGTSEETQYFGPGTRLLVL.

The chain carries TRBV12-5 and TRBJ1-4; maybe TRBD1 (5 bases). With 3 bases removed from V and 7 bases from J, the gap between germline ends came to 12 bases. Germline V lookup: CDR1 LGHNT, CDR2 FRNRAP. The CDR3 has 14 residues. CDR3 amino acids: CASGFGGSPEKLFF. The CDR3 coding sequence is TGTGCTAGTGGTTTCGGGGGGTCCCCTGAAAAACTGTTTTTT.

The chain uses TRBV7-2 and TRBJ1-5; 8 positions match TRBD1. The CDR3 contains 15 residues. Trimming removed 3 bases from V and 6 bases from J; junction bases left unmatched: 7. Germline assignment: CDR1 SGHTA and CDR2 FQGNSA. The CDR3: CASSFTTGEGQPQHF. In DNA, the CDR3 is TGTGCCAGCAGCTTCACGACAGGGGAAGGTCAGCCCCAGCATTTT.

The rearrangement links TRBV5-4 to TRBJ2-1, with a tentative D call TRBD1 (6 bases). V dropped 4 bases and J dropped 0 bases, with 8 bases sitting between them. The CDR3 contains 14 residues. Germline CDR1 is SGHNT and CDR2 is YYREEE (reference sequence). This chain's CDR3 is CASSAQGSYNEQFF. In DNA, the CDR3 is TGTGCCAGCAGCGCACAGGGCTCCTACAATGAGCAGTTCTTC.

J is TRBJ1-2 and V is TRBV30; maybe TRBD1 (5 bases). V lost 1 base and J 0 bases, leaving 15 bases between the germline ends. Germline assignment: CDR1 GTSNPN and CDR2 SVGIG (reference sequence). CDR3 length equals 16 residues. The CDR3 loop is CAWSDSSREANYGYTF. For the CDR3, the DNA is TGTGCCTGGAGTGATAGTTCCAGGGAAGCTAACTATGGCTACACCTTC.

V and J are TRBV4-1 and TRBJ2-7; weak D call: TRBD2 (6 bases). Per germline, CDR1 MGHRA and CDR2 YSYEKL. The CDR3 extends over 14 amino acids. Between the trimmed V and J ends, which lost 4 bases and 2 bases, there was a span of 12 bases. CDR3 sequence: CASSRSGVPYEQYF. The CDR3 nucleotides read TGCGCCAGCAGCCGGTCGGGAGTACCCTACGAGCAGTACTTC.

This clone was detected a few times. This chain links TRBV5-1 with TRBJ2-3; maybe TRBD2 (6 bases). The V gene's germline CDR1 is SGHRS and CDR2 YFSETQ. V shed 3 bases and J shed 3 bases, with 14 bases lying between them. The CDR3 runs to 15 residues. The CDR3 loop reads CASSSGVSGTDTQYF. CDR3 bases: TGCGCCAGCAGCTCGGGAGTTTCAGGAACAGATACGCAGTATTTT.

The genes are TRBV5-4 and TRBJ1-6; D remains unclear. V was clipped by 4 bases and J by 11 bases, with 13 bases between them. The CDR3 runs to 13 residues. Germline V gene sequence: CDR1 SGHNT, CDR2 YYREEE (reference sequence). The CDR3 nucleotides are TGTGCCAGCAGCCCAAACCCAGGTCCACCCCTCCACTTT. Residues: CASSPNPGPPLHF. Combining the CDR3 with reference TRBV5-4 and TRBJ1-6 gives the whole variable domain ETGVTQSPTHLIKTRGQQVTLRCSSQSGHNTVSWYQQALGQGPQFIFQYYREEENGRGNFPPRFSGLQFPNYSSELNVNALELDDSALYLCASSPNPGPPLHFGNGTRLTVT.

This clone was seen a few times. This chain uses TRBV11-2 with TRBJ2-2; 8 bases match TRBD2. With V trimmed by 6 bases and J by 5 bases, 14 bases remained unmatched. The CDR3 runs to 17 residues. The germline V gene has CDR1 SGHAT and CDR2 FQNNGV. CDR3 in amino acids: CASSEGLRGGRTGELFF. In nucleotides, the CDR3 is TGTGCCAGCAGTGAGGGACTCCGGGGGGGCCGAACCGGGGAGCTGTTTTTT. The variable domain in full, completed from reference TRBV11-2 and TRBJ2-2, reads EAGVAQSPRYKIIEKRQSVAFWCNPISGHATLYWYQQILGQGPKLLIQFQNNGVVDDSQLPKDRFSAERLKGVDSTLKIQPAKLEDSAVYLCASSEGLRGGRTGELFFGEGSRLTVL.

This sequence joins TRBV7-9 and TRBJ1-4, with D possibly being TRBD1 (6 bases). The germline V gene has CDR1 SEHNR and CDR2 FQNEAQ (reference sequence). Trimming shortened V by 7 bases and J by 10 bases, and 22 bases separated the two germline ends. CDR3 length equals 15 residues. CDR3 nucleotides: TGTGCCAGCAACTCGGGGGGGGCCCAAGACGGAAAACTGTTTTTT. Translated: CASNSGGAQDGKLFF.

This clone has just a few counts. CDR3 nucleotides: TGTGCCAGCAGGCGCGGGATGTTCTACGAGCAGTACTTC. It translates to CASRRGMFYEQYF. The V gene is TRBV6-1, the J gene TRBJ2-7; maybe TRBD2 (6 bases). This CDR3 spans 13 amino acids. Trimming left V 6 bases short and J 3 bases short, with 12 bases between. In germline, CDR1 is MNHNS, CDR2 SASEGT.

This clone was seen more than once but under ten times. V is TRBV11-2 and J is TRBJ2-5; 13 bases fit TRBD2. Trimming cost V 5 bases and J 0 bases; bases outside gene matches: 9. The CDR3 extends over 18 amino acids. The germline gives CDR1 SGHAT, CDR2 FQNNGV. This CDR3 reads CASSPGTSGVIYQETQYF. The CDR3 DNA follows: TGTGCCAGCAGCCCCGGGACTAGCGGGGTTATATACCAAGAGACCCAGTACTTC.

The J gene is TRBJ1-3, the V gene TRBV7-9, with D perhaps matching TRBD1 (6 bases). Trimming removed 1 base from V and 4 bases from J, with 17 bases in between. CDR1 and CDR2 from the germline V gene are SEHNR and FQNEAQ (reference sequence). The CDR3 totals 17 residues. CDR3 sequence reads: CASSLGVPDRAGNTIYF. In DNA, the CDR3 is TGTGCCAGCAGCTTAGGGGTCCCGGACAGAGCGGGAAACACCATATATTTT.

CDR3 loop: CASSDSTGYGYTF. The DNA for the CDR3 is TGTGCCAGCAGTGACTCGACAGGGTATGGCTACACCTTC. The J gene is TRBJ1-2, the V gene TRBV6-4; 7 nucleotides align to TRBD1. This CDR3 is 13 amino acids long. Germline CDR1 and CDR2: MRHNA and SNTAGT. Trimming removed 0 bases from V and 5 bases from J; junction bases left unmatched: 0.

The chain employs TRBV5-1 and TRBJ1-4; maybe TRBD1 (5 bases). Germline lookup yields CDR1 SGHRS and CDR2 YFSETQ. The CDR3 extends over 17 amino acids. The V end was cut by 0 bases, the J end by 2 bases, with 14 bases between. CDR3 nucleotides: TGCGCCAGCAGCTTGGAAGTGGGGCGCTGGACTAATGAAAAACTGTTTTTT. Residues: CASSLEVGRWTNEKLFF. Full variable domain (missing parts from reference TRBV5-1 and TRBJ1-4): KAGVTQTPRYLIKTRGQQVTLSCSPISGHRSVSWYQQTPGQGLQFLFEYFSETQRNKGNFPGRFSGRQFSNSRSEMNVSTLELGDSALYLCASSLEVGRWTNEKLFFGSGTQLSVL.

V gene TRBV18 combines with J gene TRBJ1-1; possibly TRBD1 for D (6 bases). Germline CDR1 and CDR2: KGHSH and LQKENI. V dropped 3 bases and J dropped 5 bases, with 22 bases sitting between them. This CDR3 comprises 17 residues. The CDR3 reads CASSPTAGAFRSTEAFF. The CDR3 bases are TGTGCCAGCTCACCGACGGCAGGGGCCTTTCGCTCGACTGAAGCTTTCTTT.

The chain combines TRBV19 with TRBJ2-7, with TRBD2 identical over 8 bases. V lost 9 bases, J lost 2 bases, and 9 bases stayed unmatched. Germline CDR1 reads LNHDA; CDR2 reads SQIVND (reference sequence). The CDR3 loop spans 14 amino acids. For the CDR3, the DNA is TGTGCCAGCCAGTCGGGGGGGGAGACCTACGAGCAGTACGTC. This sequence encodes CASQSGGETYEQYV.